Below, 7 T cell receptor beta chains from the same sample are listed, as sequenced in a study of PD-1 blockade in classical Hodgkin lymphoma. Some clones are missing from TCRdb's copy, which holds only in-frame ones; the method was immunoSEQ multiplex PCR. The data hold about 110,000 clones, with 80% to 90% observed a single time. Every patient had relapsed following autologous stem cell transplantation, and cohorts differed in brentuximab vedotin exposure. The source was peripheral blood mononuclear cells (PBMCs), collected before the second cycle of nivolumab. These receptors all come from a human donor with classical Hodgkin lymphoma.

This chain joins TRBV6-5 and TRBJ1-1; D is uncertain. The V gene lost 6 bases and the J gene lost 2 bases, with 13 bases spanning the gap. Per the germline V gene, CDR1 is MNHEY and CDR2 is SVGAGI. This CDR3 region has 14 residues. The CDR3 loop reads CASRRVGGNTEAFF. The CDR3 DNA reads TGTGCCAGCAGACGAGTGGGCGGAAACACTGAAGCTTTCTTT.

This clone was seen a handful of times. The chain uses TRBV11-2 and TRBJ1-2; maybe TRBD1 (5 bases). Trimming stripped 2 bases from V and 2 bases from J, with 18 bases between. This CDR3 spans 17 amino acids. Germline-derived CDR1 and CDR2 are SGHAT and FQNNGV. CDR3 loop: CASSLSLSQGGNYGYTF. The DNA of the CDR3 is TGTGCCAGCAGCTTATCGTTATCCCAGGGAGGGAACTATGGCTACACCTTC.

This sequence joins TRBV27 and TRBJ1-1; the match to TRBD1 covers 7 bases. This CDR3 region has 16 residues. Germline CDR1 reads MNHEY; CDR2 reads SMNVEV (reference sequence). The V gene end was trimmed by 2 bases and the J gene end by 4 bases; junction bases not matched to a gene: 10. CDR3 in DNA: TGTGCCAGCAGTTTAATGACAGGGCTGGTTGGCACTGAAGCTTTCTTT. It yields the protein CASSLMTGLVGTEAFF.

The chain combines TRBV5-1 with TRBJ2-7, with 12 bases fitting TRBD1. V trimming: 3 bases; J trimming: 6 bases; junction bases outside the gene matches: 7. This CDR3 contains 15 residues. The germline gives CDR1 SGHRS, CDR2 YFSETQ. The CDR3 sequence is CASSWRGTGGFEQYF. The DNA for the CDR3 is TGCGCCAGCAGCTGGCGGGGGACAGGGGGCTTCGAGCAGTACTTC.

The chain links TRBV19 to TRBJ1-1; D unresolved. The CDR3 is 13 amino acids. Germline V gene data show CDR1 as LNHDA and CDR2 as SQIVND (reference sequence). V lost 0 bases and J lost 5, with 7 bases in between. CDR3 protein: CASSIDGWTEAFF. CDR3 coding DNA: TGTGCCAGTAGTATAGATGGGTGGACTGAAGCTTTCTTT.

The chain couples TRBV7-9 to TRBJ2-7, with TRBD2 as a possible D gene (5 bases). CDR3 length: 18 residues. V was shortened by 5 bases and J by 2 bases, with 25 bases between the two germline ends. Germline V gene sequence: CDR1 SEHNR, CDR2 FQNEAQ (reference sequence). CDR3 protein: CASSRRDALAATTYEQYF. CDR3 DNA sequence: TGTGCCAGCAGCCGACGGGATGCCCTAGCCGCTACAACCTACGAGCAGTACTTC.

J is TRBJ1-3 and V is TRBV28; D not resolved. The V gene lost 7 bases and the J gene lost 0 bases, with 13 bases spanning the gap. Germline V lookup: CDR1 MDHEN, CDR2 SYDVKM. The length of the CDR3 is 15 residues. The CDR3, as DNA: TGTGCCAGCACCGACACCAGTTTCTCTGGAAACACCATATATTTT. It yields the protein CASTDTSFSGNTIYF.